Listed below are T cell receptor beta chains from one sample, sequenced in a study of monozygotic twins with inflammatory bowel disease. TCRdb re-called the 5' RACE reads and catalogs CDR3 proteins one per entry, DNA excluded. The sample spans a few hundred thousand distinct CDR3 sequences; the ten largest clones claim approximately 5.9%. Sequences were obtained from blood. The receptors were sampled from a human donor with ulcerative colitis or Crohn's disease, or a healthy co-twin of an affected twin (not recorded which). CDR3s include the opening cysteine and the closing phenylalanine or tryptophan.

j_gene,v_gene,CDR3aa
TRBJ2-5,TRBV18,CASSPDPPGETQYF
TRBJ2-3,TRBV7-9,CASSKTTDTQYF
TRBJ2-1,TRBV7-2,CASSPRTRPFPLNEQFF
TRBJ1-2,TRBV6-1,CASSRGQGRSGYTF
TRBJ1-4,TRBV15,CATDGMGIGNGKLFF
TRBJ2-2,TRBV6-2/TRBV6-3,CASRRTSGSMGELFF
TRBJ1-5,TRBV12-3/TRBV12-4,CASSRQSHQPQHF
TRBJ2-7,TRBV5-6,CASSYPGQLYEQYF
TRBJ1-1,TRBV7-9,CASSPRTGALMNTEAFF
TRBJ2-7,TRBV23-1,CASSQLADSYEQYF
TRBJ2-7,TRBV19,CASSIVGGGAVGQYF
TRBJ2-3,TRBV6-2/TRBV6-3,CASRPLAIGLATQAGADTQYF
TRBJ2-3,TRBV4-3,CASSQDPRGLADTQYF
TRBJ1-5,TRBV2,CASSEEGNQPQHF
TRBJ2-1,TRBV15,CATSPGTSADNEQFF
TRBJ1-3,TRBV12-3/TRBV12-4,CASTETGLGNTIYF
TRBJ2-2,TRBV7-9,CASSLNQGATGELFF
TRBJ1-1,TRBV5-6,CASSLISRDTEAFF
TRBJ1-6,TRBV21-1,CYQGFWRSPLHF
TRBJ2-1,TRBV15,CATSRHHTSFPSRIDEQFF
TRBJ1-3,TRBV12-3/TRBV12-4,CASSPGQKAGNTIYF
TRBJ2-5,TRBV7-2,CASSPQSGGQETQYF
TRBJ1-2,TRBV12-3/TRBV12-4,CASSPWTGANYGYTF
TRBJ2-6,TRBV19,CASSGDGRSGANVLTF
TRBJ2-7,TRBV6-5,CASSYGWSSPYEQYF
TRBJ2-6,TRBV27,CASTAGVSGANVLTF
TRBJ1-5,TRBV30,CAWSSGTGRYQPQHF
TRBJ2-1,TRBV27,CASSSRDGNNEQFF
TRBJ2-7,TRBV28,CASINLGDPPQFQYF
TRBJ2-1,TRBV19,CASNAYNEQFF
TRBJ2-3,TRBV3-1,CASSHPQGGTDTQYF
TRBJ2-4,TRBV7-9,CASSLARDRGIYF
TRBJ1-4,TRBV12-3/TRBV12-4,CASSRTYYEKLFF
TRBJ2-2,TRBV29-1,CSVEAGSSGGGELFF
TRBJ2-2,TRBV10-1,CASRQGAGELFF
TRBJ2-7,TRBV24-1,CAPRGRDLQYEQYF